A single sample is the source of the 27 T cell receptor beta chains below, sequenced in a study of T cells in Graves' hyperthyroidism and ophthalmopathy. From RNA transcripts, TCR beta CDR3 regions were amplified. HTBI primers were employed in a first-round RT-PCR of the TCR CDR3. TCRdb re-called the multiplex PCR reads with MiXCR, one entry per CDR3 protein. The repertoire holds about 560,000 distinct CDR3 sequences, with about 15% as singletons. The sequenced sample consisted of blood. The receptors derive from a woman aged 40 to 50 with Graves' hyperthyroidism.

This clonotype has ten or more counts. The V gene is TRBV5-1, the J gene TRBJ1-1; a possible D gene is TRBD1 (5 bases). The CDR3 sequence is 13 residues long. CDR1 SGHRS and CDR2 YFSETQ come from the germline V gene. V lost 7 bases to trimming and J lost 0 bases, with 10 bases between them. The CDR3 sequence is CASWGVLNTEAFF. DNA for the CDR3: TGCGCCAGCTGGGGGGTCTTGAACACTGAAGCTTTCTTT.

For this clonotype: At one end, the junction sequence differs from germline, possibly due to a read error. The chain couples TRBV12-3 or TRBV12-4 to TRBJ2-2; maybe TRBD2 (6 bases). This CDR3 comprises 17 residues. The CDR3 DNA follows: TGTGCCAGCAGTTCAATTAACGGGAGACTAACCACCGGGGAGCTGTCTTTT. This codes for CASSSINGRLTTGELSF.

In its sample, this clonotype was seen many times. The chain links TRBV28 to TRBJ1-3; D remains ambiguous. The germline CDR1 and CDR2 sequences are MDHEN and SYDVKM. V was cut by 7 bases and J by 3 bases, with 16 bases left in between. CDR3 length equals 15 residues. The CDR3 here is CASTPLKDHGNTIYF. CDR3 DNA: TGTGCCAGCACCCCGTTGAAGGATCATGGAAACACCATATATTTT.

V is TRBV16 and J is TRBJ1-2, with D perhaps matching TRBD1 (6 bases). This CDR3 is built from 15 residues. V was pared by 3 bases and J by 8 bases, with 19 bases between. Germline-derived CDR1 and CDR2 are KGHSY and FQNENV. The CDR3 DNA reads as TGTGCCAGCAGCCACAAAAGTGTGGGGGCGCGAGGCTACACCTTC. Protein: CASSHKSVGARGYTF.

This clonotype was recorded many times. J is TRBJ2-7 and V is TRBV28; D uncertain. Germline CDR1 is MDHEN and CDR2 is SYDVKM. CDR3 size: 13 residues. Deletions cut 5 bases from V and 3 bases from J, with 11 bases between. CDR3 sequence (DNA): TGTGCCAGCAGTCCATCATTAGGCTACGAGCAGTACTTC. Protein sequence: CASSPSLGYEQYF.

This clonotype was seen many times. The rearrangement joins TRBV28 to TRBJ2-7, with D maybe TRBD1 (5 bases). Germline V gene lookup returns CDR1 MDHEN and CDR2 SYDVKM. V gave up 8 bases and J gave up 0 bases, with 14 bases separating them. This CDR3 region has 14 residues. The DNA of the CDR3 is TGTGCCAGCTGCCTCAGAGACAGCTCCTACGAGCAGTACTTC. Residues: CASCLRDSSYEQYF.

This clonotype has ten or more counts. The chain uses TRBV12-3 or TRBV12-4 and TRBJ2-1, with unresolved D. The CDR3 consists of 15 residues. V was shortened by 1 base and J by 5 bases, with 12 bases between the two germline ends. The CDR3 loop reads CASSLDTRGNNEQFF. The CDR3 DNA reads as TGTGCCAGCAGTTTAGACACCAGAGGAAACAATGAGCAGTTCTTC.

The CDR3 protein is CASSLYGREPTDTQYF. The CDR3, as DNA: TGTGCCAGCAGTTTATACGGGAGGGAACCCACAGATACGCAGTATTTT. The chain combines TRBV28 with TRBJ2-3, with 8 bases fitting TRBD2. This CDR3 has 16 amino acids. CDR1 MDHEN and CDR2 SYDVKM come from the germline V gene. V dropped 1 base and J dropped 2; count of bases not matched to a gene: 5.

This clonotype has a single count. The J gene is TRBJ2-5, the V gene TRBV11-2, with 9 bases that match TRBD1. CDR1 and CDR2 (germline): SGHAT, FQNNGV. Trimming removed 5 bases from V and 7 bases from J; junction bases left unmatched: 20. The CDR3 is 18 residues long. CDR3 nucleotide sequence: TGTGCCAGCAGCCAACCGGGCAACAGGGGGCGCTTAGGTGGGACCCAGTACTTC. Its translation is CASSQPGNRGRLGGTQYF.

This sequence joins TRBV12-3 or TRBV12-4 and TRBJ2-5, with 7 bases aligning to TRBD1. The CDR3 contains 15 residues. V lost 7 bases and J lost 3; bases outside the gene matches: 11. The DNA for the CDR3 is TGTGCCAGCACCCCGGGACAGAAATCTGAAGAGACCCAGTACTTC. Amino acids: CASTPGQKSEETQYF.

This clonotype came up many times. The CDR3 bases are TGCGCCAGCAGCCCGGAGGACAGGGGGCTTAACACTGAAGCTTTCTTT. This gives the protein CASSPEDRGLNTEAFF. This chain links TRBV5-1 with TRBJ1-1, with TRBD1 matching over 11 bases. CDR1 is SGHRS, CDR2 YFSETQ, per germline. The CDR3 has 16 amino acids. The trim removed 4 bases at V and 2 bases at J, leaving 7 bases unmatched.

This clonotype appeared many times. The chain combines TRBV5-1 with TRBJ1-1, with a possible D match to TRBD1 (6 bases). This CDR3 has 14 amino acids. The V end was cut by 4 bases, the J end by 6 bases, with 16 bases between. Germline loops: CDR1 SGHRS, CDR2 YFSETQ. The CDR3 DNA sequence: TGCGCCAGCAGCGCTACAGGGTTTGGATCTGAAGCTTTCTTT. The encoded protein is CASSATGFGSEAFF.

The J gene is TRBJ1-4, the V gene TRBV10-3; TRBD1 matches 7 bases. The CDR3 sequence is 13 residues long. The germline V gene has CDR1 ENHRY and CDR2 SYGVKD. J gave up 4 bases and V 7 bases, and 3 bases lay outside the gene matches. The CDR3 sequence: CAIKGQLNEKLFF. DNA of the CDR3: TGTGCCATCAAGGGACAGCTTAATGAAAAACTGTTTTTT.

This clonotype was detected many times. The chain is built from TRBV3-1 and TRBJ1-1; no firm D call. CDR3 length: 14 amino acids. V lost 5 bases, J lost 4 bases, and 14 bases lay in between. The germline V gene encodes CDR1 LGHDT and CDR2 YNNKEL (reference sequence). The CDR3, as DNA: TGTGCCAGCAGCTCCCTCGGGTCGGGCACTGAAGCTTTCTTT. Protein: CASSSLGSGTEAFF.

This clonotype came up many times. The CDR3 DNA is TGTGCCAGCAGTTTAATAGATGCCGGGGGCAGATACAACTATGGCTACACCTTC. This encodes CASSLIDAGGRYNYGYTF. V gene TRBV28 combines with J gene TRBJ1-2, with a weak D call TRBD1 (6 bases). Germline V gene data show CDR1 as MDHEN and CDR2 as SYDVKM. The V end was cut by 2 bases, the J end by 2 bases, with 21 bases between. The CDR3 has 18 amino acids.

This clonotype has at least ten counts. This chain connects TRBV2 to TRBJ2-7; the match to TRBD2 covers 12 bases. CDR1 SNHLY and CDR2 FYNNEI come from the germline V gene. V gave up 2 bases and J gave up 6 bases; unmatched junction bases: 11. This CDR3 spans 17 amino acids. CDR3 loop: CASSEPRSSGRAPEQYF. In DNA form, the CDR3 reads TGTGCCAGCAGTGAACCCCGATCTAGCGGGAGGGCCCCCGAGCAGTACTTC.

This clonotype was counted many times. This chain joins TRBV28 and TRBJ2-1; 10 bases are a match to TRBD2. CDR3 length: 16 amino acids. CDR1 MDHEN and CDR2 SYDVKM come from the germline V gene. Trimming removed 6 bases from V and 0 bases from J; junction bases left unmatched: 5. The CDR3 is CASSGASGSSYNEQFF. In DNA, the CDR3 is TGTGCCAGCAGCGGAGCTAGCGGGAGCTCCTACAATGAGCAGTTCTTC.

The chain couples TRBV20-1 to TRBJ2-3; TRBD2 agrees at 8 bases. Germline trimming cut 5 bases from V and 4 bases from J; bases unmatched to any gene: 11. The CDR3 runs 15 residues. Germline CDR1 is DFQATT and CDR2 is SNEGSKA (reference sequence). CDR3: CSALKRESGSDTQYF. DNA of the CDR3: TGCAGTGCTTTGAAGCGGGAGAGCGGATCAGATACGCAGTATTTT.

This clonotype was counted at least ten times. The chain has TRBV29-1 and TRBJ1-2; D is undetermined. Trimming cost V 4 bases and J 8 bases, with 8 bases left between them. The germline CDR1 and CDR2 sequences are SQVTM and ANQGSEA. The CDR3 sequence is 10 residues long. DNA for the CDR3: TGCAGCGTTGGGGAAGTGGGCTACACCTTC. Amino acids: CSVGEVGYTF.

This sequence joins TRBV7-9 and TRBJ2-7; D ambiguous. Trimming pared 5 bases from V and 2 bases from J, leaving 10 bases between. This CDR3 region has 13 residues. Germline assignment: CDR1 SEHNR and CDR2 FQNEAQ (reference sequence). CDR3 protein: CASSPRDAYEQYF. For the CDR3, the DNA is TGTGCCAGCAGCCCTAGAGATGCCTACGAGCAGTACTTC.

This clonotype has ten or more counts. The rearrangement joins TRBV18 to TRBJ2-2, with a weak D call TRBD1 (5 bases). The ends were cut back, 0 bases at V and 5 bases at J, with 16 bases in the middle. The germline gives CDR1 KGHSH, CDR2 LQKENI. The CDR3 loop spans 17 amino acids. The CDR3 DNA is TGTGCCAGCTCACCACCGACGGGCCAGGGTGAGACCGGGGAGCTGTTTTTT. Translating it yields CASSPPTGQGETGELFF.

There are many counts of this clonotype. This chain links TRBV20-1 with TRBJ1-4, with D possibly matching TRBD1 (6 bases). Trimming took 3 bases from V and 2 from J, leaving 13 bases between them. This CDR3 comprises 15 residues. Germline V gene lookup returns CDR1 DFQATT and CDR2 SNEGSKA (reference sequence). In DNA form, the CDR3 reads TGCAGTGCTAGCGGGGGGGGGCCGACTAATGAAAAACTGTTTTTT. This sequence encodes CSASGGGPTNEKLFF.

This clonotype was observed many times. The chain has TRBV12-3 or TRBV12-4 and TRBJ1-2, with 10 nucleotides matching TRBD1. The junction had 8 bases not matched to a gene; V was cut back by 5 bases and J by 5 bases. CDR3 length: 15 residues. The CDR3 spells CASSIHRTGGYGYTF. The CDR3, as DNA: TGTGCCAGCAGTATACACCGGACAGGGGGGTATGGCTACACCTTC.

This clonotype was seen repeatedly, ten times or more. V usage is TRBV3-1 and J usage is TRBJ2-1, with 12 nucleotides matching TRBD1. V lost 0 bases and J lost 9; bases outside the gene matches: 9. The CDR3 sequence is 17 residues long. Per the germline V gene, CDR1 is LGHDT and CDR2 is YNNKEL (reference sequence). CDR3 residues: CASSQDQPGQGAIEQFF. DNA for the CDR3: TGTGCCAGCAGCCAAGACCAACCGGGACAGGGGGCTATTGAGCAGTTCTTC.

The V gene is TRBV5-1, the J gene TRBJ2-4; possibly TRBD1 for D (6 bases). This CDR3 is 13 amino acids long. CDR1 is SGHRS and CDR2 is YFSETQ in the germline V gene. Trimming took off 4 bases at V and 3 bases at J, with 8 bases between the two ends. The CDR3 reads CASSPDSKNIQYF. The CDR3 DNA reads as TGCGCCAGCAGCCCGGACAGCAAAAACATTCAGTACTTC.

This clonotype has just one count. A much larger clone is a single base away; this may be a read error. V is TRBV3-1 and J is TRBJ2-7; D is possibly TRBD1 or TRBD2 (5 bases each). This CDR3 spans 18 amino acids. In germline, CDR1 is LGHDT, CDR2 YNNKEL (reference sequence). In DNA form, the CDR3 reads TGTGCCAGCAGCCAAGGTTTCGGGGCGGCCACCAGTTCCTACGAGCGGTACTTC. Translated: CASSQGFGAATSSYERYF.

This clonotype was counted at least ten times. The rearrangement joins TRBV24-1 to TRBJ2-2; tentatively, D is TRBD2 (6 bases). V dropped 3 bases and J dropped 0 bases, with 13 bases sitting between them. The CDR3 has 17 residues. In germline, CDR1 is KGHDR, CDR2 SFDVKD. The CDR3 coding sequence is TGTGCCACCAGTGATCGACTAGATCGCGCGAACACCGGGGAGCTGTTTTTT. Encoded protein: CATSDRLDRANTGELFF.